The subject of this entry is one T cell receptor beta chain. Its antigen target is currently unknown. No base quality values were provided; no much bigger clone lies one nucleotide off. The source of the sample is a study of T cell responses to AZD1222 COVID-19 vaccine (dated by TCRdb to about 2021). As for the study more broadly: AZD1222 recipients whose second dose came at about 4 weeks and those whose second dose came at about 12 weeks were combined into one group, since spike-specific TCR depth and breadth did not differ between the two schedules. TCR sequencing was performed for about 250 trial participants, of whom around 200 were given two doses of AZD1222 and approximately 25 were given two doses of MenACWY control vaccine. Enrollment into the trials was organized by age into subgroups of 18-55, 56-69 and 70-plus years, and those subgroups contained around 150, 28 and 57 TCR-sequenced participants, respectively. Findings and caveats that apply to the study as a whole: In the small 56-69-year group, the increase in depth fell short of significance, most likely because of low power. Conclusions about previously exposed vaccinees were limited because only a handful of AZD1222 recipients were SARS-CoV-2 seropositive at baseline. Epitopes outside the regions mutated in the B.1.351 and B.1.1.7 variants were reportedly recognized by nearly half of the unique spike-specific TCRs. After two AZD1222 doses, spike-specific TCR breadth and depth were significantly higher than at day 0 and than in MenACWY recipients. Because no day 14 peak-response samples were available, repertoires were characterized only after the peak T cell response. Participants were mostly white British and included more females than males, and it was suggested by the authors that clonal diversity may have been underestimated. The whole spike protein was spanned by vaccine-associated CD4 TCRs, and dominant responses were seen in regions 160-218 and 743-854.

The CDR3 regions of human TCRbeta chains were subjected to immunosequencing. Turning to the authors' computational methods: Repertoire TCRs were matched against a reference library of SARS-CoV-2-specific TCRs generated with the MIRA antigen-specificity platform. Breadth was defined as the fraction of unique TCRs that were SARS-CoV-2-associated. Depth was defined as the fraction of total T cells that were SARS-CoV-2-associated. Using the MIRA data, each spike-specific TCR was mapped to the spike region that the TCR reacts to and placed in a CD4 or CD8 class. Log10-transformed breadth and depth values were compared by one-way ANOVA with Sidak's multiple comparisons tests. The clones in this table, taken by TCRdb from immuneACCESS, are in-frame only. Not every clone is retained; where verified, under half of the shortfall comes from an unresolved V gene, and the cause of the rest is unknown. V and J calls and clone size come straight from that table; D and trimming were deduced from the DNA. The sample includes about 76,000 clones, with about 88% observed a single time. Jointly, the top ten make up 4% to 5% of the sample.

The time point label, read with the paper, signifies: baseline before first vaccination. The vaccinee samples were drawn from two UK trials, COV001 and COV002, one of which was a single-blind randomized controlled phase 2/3 trial testing AZD1222 (ChAdOx1 nCoV-19) in healthy adults. Trial participant PBMC samples were collected at day 0 and day 28 after the second dose for TCRbeta chain sequencing. This receptor was obtained from an adult in good health. The starting material was peripheral blood, obtained on day 0 of AZD1222 vaccination.

The CDR3 is CATSESTGDSPLHF. At the DNA level, the sequence is TGTGCCACCAGCGAATCGACAGGGGACTCACCCCTCCACTTT. The chain uses TRBV15 and TRBJ1-6, and TRBD1 aligns with 8 junction nucleotides. Trimmed from V: 5 bases; trimmed from J: 10 bases; junction bases lacking a gene match: 7. The germline V gene (reference sequence) yields LNHNV for CDR1 and YYDKDF for CDR2. The CDR3 goes from the cysteine to the phenylalanine over 14 residues. CDR3 DNA only is kept here, 42 bases in frame from base 1. Joined to the reference TRBV15 and TRBJ1-6 proteins, this CDR3 gives the full variable domain: DAMVIQNPRYQVTQFGKPVTLSCSQTLNHNVMYWYQQKSSQAPKLLFHYYDKDFNNEADTPDNFQSRRPNTSFCFLDIRSPGLGDTAMYLCATSESTGDSPLHFGNGTRLTVT.